The 32 T cell receptor beta chains reported below all come from one sample, sequenced in a study of blood T cells in healthy people across ages. Combining a sample-barcoded 5' primer with a J-beta primer mix, a second PCR ran for 7 to 11 cycles. TCRdb reprocessed the 5' RACE reads via MiXCR and lists one record per CDR3 protein. Of roughly 800,000 distinct CDR3 sequences in the sample, roughly 64% were seen once. Sequenced material: blood. The receptors derive from a man aged 30 to 45 in good health.

The rearrangement joins TRBV20-1 to TRBJ2-5, with D perhaps TRBD1 (6 bases). The V gene lost 3 bases and the J gene lost 11 bases, with 22 bases spanning the gap. CDR3 length equals 14 residues. CDR1 is DFQATT and CDR2 is SNEGSKA in the germline V gene (reference sequence). The CDR3 coding sequence is TGCAGTGCTAGTGGTAAGGGGGTCGCTGATGAGCAGTACTTC. As protein: CSASGKGVADEQYF.

In its sample, this clonotype was seen a few times. The chain links TRBV27 to TRBJ1-6; no firm D call. Germline V gene data show CDR1 as MNHEY and CDR2 as SMNVEV (reference sequence). The CDR3 has 13 residues. The V and J ends lost 0 bases and 10 bases respectively, with 7 bases between them. CDR3: CASSLSEVSPLHF. The CDR3 DNA reads TGTGCCAGCAGTTTATCGGAGGTCTCACCCCTCCACTTT.

The chain couples TRBV6-5 to TRBJ2-5; 9 nucleotides agree with TRBD1. The end of the DNA is better explained by TRBJ2-7, so the J call may be wrong. The germline V gene encodes CDR1 MNHEY and CDR2 SVGAGI. The CDR3 loop spans 14 amino acids. This CDR3 reads CASRPGTGFYEQYF. CDR3 nucleotide sequence: TGTGCCAGCAGACCCGGGACAGGGTTTTACGAGCAGTACTTC.

The chain recombines TRBV3-1 with TRBJ1-2; D might be TRBD1 (6 bases). The CDR3 length is 14 residues. Trimming pared 1 base from V and 7 bases from J, leaving 13 bases between. Germline V gene sequence: CDR1 LGHDT, CDR2 YNNKEL (reference sequence). The CDR3 spells CASSQGGGARGYTF. The CDR3 DNA follows: TGTGCCAGCAGCCAAGGCGGGGGCGCGCGTGGCTACACCTTC.

The chain uses TRBV4-2 and TRBJ2-7; 7 bases align to TRBD1. The V and J ends lost 2 bases and 3 bases, in that order; junction bases with no gene match: 13. CDR1 and CDR2 from the germline V gene are LGHNA and YNFKEQ. The CDR3 is made up of 17 amino acids. The CDR3 DNA reads TGTGCCAGCAGCCAATACTCCGGACCGGGACAGAACTACGAGCAGTACTTC. Translated: CASSQYSGPGQNYEQYF.

Here the CDR3 reads CASSQGVGGASGYTF. The CDR3 DNA reads as TGTGCCAGCAGTCAAGGAGTAGGGGGGGCGAGTGGCTACACCTTC. The genes are TRBV27 and TRBJ1-2; D is possibly TRBD1 (6 bases). The length of the CDR3 is 15 residues. The germline V and J ends were trimmed by 5 bases and 7 bases, with 20 bases remaining between them. CDR1 is MNHEY, CDR2 SMNVEV, per germline (reference sequence).

The CDR3 spells CAISEGTPEQFF. In DNA, the CDR3 is TGTGCCATCAGTGAGGGGACTCCGGAGCAGTTCTTC. The gene calls are TRBV10-3 and TRBJ2-1, with TRBD2 as a possible D gene (6 bases). Trimming removed 2 bases from V and 10 bases from J, with 9 bases in between. Germline V lookup: CDR1 ENHRY, CDR2 SYGVKD. The CDR3 is 12 amino acids.

The chain recombines TRBV27 with TRBJ2-2, with 9 bases aligning to TRBD2. The CDR3 has 13 residues. The J segment lost 6 bases and the V segment lost 6 bases, leaving 2 bases of the junction unmatched. Germline CDR1 is MNHEY and CDR2 is SMNVEV (reference sequence). The CDR3 bases are TGTGCCAGCAGAGCGGGGGGTCCCGGGGAGCTGTTTTTT. Protein product: CASRAGGPGELFF.

The genes are TRBV12-3 or TRBV12-4 and TRBJ2-7, with a possible D match to TRBD1 (6 bases). The CDR3 is 13 residues long. V was clipped by 6 bases and J by 4 bases, with 13 bases between them. The CDR3 nucleotides read TGTGCCAGCAGCCGACAGGAGGTTTACGAGCAGTACTTC. Its protein product is CASSRQEVYEQYF.

This clonotype was counted between two and nine times. The chain uses TRBV7-2 and TRBJ2-5, with 8 bases aligning to TRBD2. After removal of 5 bases from V and 5 bases from J, the junction contained 19 bases not matched to a gene. Germline V gene data show CDR1 as SGHTA and CDR2 as FQGNSA. The CDR3 length is 18 residues. The CDR3 DNA is TGTGCCAGCAGCCCCCCTTACGGGACTAGAAATTTCGGGGAGACCCAGTACTTC. Amino acid sequence: CASSPPYGTRNFGETQYF.

The CDR3 protein is CASSQVSVSYNEQFF. CDR3 bases: TGTGCCAGCAGCCAAGTGAGTGTGTCCTACAATGAGCAGTTCTTC. The chain combines TRBV3-1 with TRBJ2-1; D not resolved. The germline gives CDR1 LGHDT, CDR2 YNNKEL (reference sequence). V dropped 1 base and J dropped 1 base, with 8 bases sitting between them. There are 15 residues in the CDR3.

This clonotype was counted a few times. The rearrangement joins TRBV4-2 to TRBJ2-5; TRBD1 might be the D (6 bases). Germline V gene lookup returns CDR1 LGHNA and CDR2 YNFKEQ. With 1 base removed from V and 4 bases from J, the gap between germline ends came to 13 bases. This CDR3 comprises 15 residues. CDR3: CASSQVQGKAETQYF. In DNA, the CDR3 is TGTGCCAGCAGCCAAGTACAGGGAAAGGCAGAGACCCAGTACTTC.

The rearrangement joins TRBV11-2 to TRBJ2-6; D is uncertain. The CDR3 is 11 amino acids. Germline assignment: CDR1 SGHAT and CDR2 FQNNGV. With 5 bases removed from V and 9 bases from J, the gap between germline ends came to 5 bases. The CDR3 loop is CASSLYNVLTF. CDR3 nucleotides: TGTGCCAGCAGCCTTTACAACGTCCTGACTTTC.

This clonotype has only a few counts. CDR3 in DNA: TGTGCCAGCACCGTGGTTGGGGGAGCCAACTATGGCTACACCTTC. Translated: CASTVVGGANYGYTF. The genes are TRBV6-1 and TRBJ1-2, with D possibly matching TRBD1 (5 bases). Germline CDR1 reads MNHNS; CDR2 reads SASEGT. The CDR3 sequence is 15 residues long. V gave up 7 bases and J gave up 2 bases, with 17 bases separating them.

This clonotype was seen a few times. The genes are TRBV7-2 and TRBJ2-7; the D gene could be TRBD1 or TRBD2 (5 bases each). The J call could be wrong; TRBJ2-5 is a better fit for the DNA end. The CDR3 length is 14 residues. CDR1 is SGHTA, CDR2 FQGNSA, per germline. The CDR3 DNA follows: TGTGCCAGCAGCCCCCCCGGGACCGCAGAGACCCAGTACTTC. This translates into CASSPPGTAETQYF.

The rearrangement uses TRBV3-1 and TRBJ1-2; no definite D call. Germline V gene sequence: CDR1 LGHDT, CDR2 YNNKEL (reference sequence). The CDR3 contains 13 residues. V was pared by 2 bases and J by 4 bases, with 8 bases between. This chain's CDR3 is CASSQQHIYGYTF. DNA of the CDR3: TGTGCCAGCAGCCAACAACACATCTATGGCTACACCTTC.

In regard to this clonotype: A clone one base away is much larger, so this may be a read error. This CDR3 is CASSQKGNEQYF. Here the CDR3 DNA reads TGCGCCAGCAGTCAGAAGGGAAACGAGCAGTACTTC. The chain couples TRBV10-2 to TRBJ2-7; D is uncertain. Germline CDR1 and CDR2: WSHSY and SAAADI. V was shortened by 5 bases and J by 5 bases, with 10 bases between the two germline ends. The CDR3 sequence is 12 residues long.

This clonotype was counted only a few times. The chain recombines TRBV5-5 with TRBJ2-1; D is possibly TRBD2 (6 bases). Per germline, CDR1 SGHKS and CDR2 YYEKEE (reference sequence). The CDR3 covers 17 residues. Deletions cut 0 bases from V and 7 bases from J, with 20 bases between. CDR3 in DNA: TGTGCCAGCAGCTTGGGGGCGGGAATGGTGTTGGTAAATGAGCAGTTCTTC. It translates to CASSLGAGMVLVNEQFF.

This clonotype was observed at least ten times. The J gene is TRBJ2-4, the V gene TRBV29-1, with D possibly being TRBD1 or TRBD2 (5 bases each). Germline values: CDR1 SQVTM, CDR2 ANQGSEA. Trimming took off 1 base at V and 8 bases at J, with 6 bases between the two ends. The CDR3 length is 11 residues. CDR3 nucleotides: TGCAGCGTTGAAGTGGGGGACATTCAGTACTTC. Its protein product is CSVEVGDIQYF.

This clonotype was found a few times. V is TRBV6-6 and J is TRBJ2-5, with TRBD2 matching over 11 bases. The germline V gene has CDR1 MNHNY and CDR2 SVGAGI (reference sequence). J was trimmed by 5 bases and V by 6 bases; bases with no gene match: 8. This CDR3 comprises 15 residues. Written as DNA, the CDR3 is TGTGCCAGCAGCCCCCCTAGCGGGAGGCCGGAGACCCAGTACTTC. Protein: CASSPPSGRPETQYF.

V is TRBV7-9 and J is TRBJ2-6, with D possibly matching TRBD1 (5 bases). This CDR3 is 16 amino acids long. V gave up 7 bases and J gave up 0 bases, with 13 bases separating them. CDR1 is SEHNR and CDR2 is FQNEAQ in the germline V gene (reference sequence). CDR3 nucleotides: TGTGCCAGCACCCTAGACCAGGGCTCTGGGGCCAACGTCCTGACTTTC. It codes for CASTLDQGSGANVLTF.

The chain uses TRBV20-1 and TRBJ2-7; the match to TRBD2 covers 10 bases. The J call may be mistaken, given a closer DNA end match to TRBJ2-5. CDR3 size: 17 residues. Per the germline V gene, CDR1 is DFQATT and CDR2 is SNEGSKA (reference sequence). CDR3 in amino acids: CSASMRLAGETWWTQYF. The DNA for the CDR3 is TGCAGTGCTAGTATGCGGCTAGCGGGGGAGACCTGGTGGACCCAGTACTTC.

This chain joins TRBV10-3 and TRBJ2-5; D is perhaps TRBD2 (6 bases). Germline values: CDR1 ENHRY, CDR2 SYGVKD. CDR3 size: 16 residues. With 2 bases removed from V and 0 bases from J, the gap between germline ends came to 13 bases. CDR3 protein: CAISEGRTPNQETQYF. CDR3 coding DNA: TGTGCCATCAGTGAGGGGAGGACACCTAACCAAGAGACCCAGTACTTC.

This chain uses TRBV20-1 with TRBJ2-5; maybe TRBD2 (5 bases). The DNA end is a closer match to TRBJ2-7, so the J assignment may be wrong. The CDR3 runs 15 residues. Germline CDR1 and CDR2: DFQATT and SNEGSKA (reference sequence). This chain's CDR3 is CSALKGALRQSEQYF. DNA for the CDR3: TGCAGTGCTCTTAAGGGAGCGCTACGTCAAAGCGAGCAGTACTTC.

The chain uses TRBV9 and TRBJ2-1, with a weak D call TRBD2 (6 bases). The CDR3 covers 16 residues. CDR1 SGDLS and CDR2 YYNGEE come from the germline V gene. The ends were cut back, 2 bases at V and 9 bases at J, with 21 bases in the middle. DNA of the CDR3: TGTGCCAGCAGCGTCACCCGGGACTTAGTCTTCGGTGAGCAGTTCTTC. Protein: CASSVTRDLVFGEQFF. Variable domain in full (rest from reference TRBV9 and TRBJ2-1): DSGVTQTPKHLITATGQRVTLRCSPRSGDLSVYWYQQSLDQGLQFLIQYYNGEERAKGNILERFSAQQFPDLHSELNLSSLELGDSALYFCASSVTRDLVFGEQFFGPGTRLTVL.

The rearrangement uses TRBV5-8 and TRBJ2-7; the D is unclear. CDR1 is SGHTS and CDR2 is YDEGEE in the germline V gene. CDR3 length: 14 amino acids. The V end was cut by 1 base, the J end by 3 bases, with 11 bases between. DNA for the CDR3: TGTGCCAGCAGCTTGTATACGTTAGGCTACGAGCAGTACTTC. Its translation is CASSLYTLGYEQYF. The full variable domain, rest sourced from reference TRBV5-8 and TRBJ2-7, is EAGVTQSPTHLIKTRGQQATLRCSPISGHTSVYWYQQALGLGLQFLLWYDEGEERNRGNFPPRFSGRQFPNYSSELNVNALELEDSALYLCASSLYTLGYEQYFGPGTRLTVT.

CDR3 in DNA: TGCGCCAGCAGTGGGCCAAATAGCAATCAGCCCCAGCATTTT. This sequence encodes CASSGPNSNQPQHF. The chain recombines TRBV10-2 with TRBJ1-5; unclear D gene. This CDR3 has 14 amino acids. Trimming took 4 bases from V and 0 from J, leaving 7 bases between them. CDR1 WSHSY and CDR2 SAAADI come from the germline V gene.

The gene calls are TRBV20-1 and TRBJ1-5; 7 bases align to TRBD1. After removal of 3 bases from V and 2 bases from J, the junction contained 7 bases not matched to a gene. Germline CDR1 DFQATT, CDR2 SNEGSKA (reference sequence). This CDR3 is built from 15 residues. The CDR3 here is CSARKTGMGNQPQHF. CDR3 nucleotides: TGCAGTGCTAGGAAGACAGGGATGGGCAATCAGCCCCAGCATTTT.

This clonotype occurred a few times. The gene calls are TRBV11-2 and TRBJ1-2; D perhaps matches TRBD1 (6 bases). The germline V and J ends were trimmed by 2 bases and 2 bases, with 15 bases remaining between them. Germline values: CDR1 SGHAT, CDR2 FQNNGV. The CDR3 totals 16 residues. In DNA form, the CDR3 reads TGTGCCAGCAGCTTAATGAGGGGGTCCATAAACTATGGCTACACCTTC. Translated: CASSLMRGSINYGYTF.

The chain recombines TRBV20-1 with TRBJ2-7; 8 bases map to TRBD2. With V trimmed by 5 bases and J by 3 bases, 9 bases remained unmatched. The CDR3 contains 14 residues. Germline CDR1 and CDR2: DFQATT and SNEGSKA (reference sequence). CDR3 bases: TGCAGTGCTTACCTACGGCGGGAGGTCTACGAGCAGTACTTC. It is translated as CSAYLRREVYEQYF.

The V gene is TRBV7-2, the J gene TRBJ2-5, with 11 bases identical to TRBD2. Germline V CDR1 and CDR2: SGHTA, FQGNSA. Unmatched junction bases numbered 5, after V lost 4 bases and J lost 1 base. CDR3 length: 16 amino acids. This chain's CDR3 is CASSYSGGASQETQYF. The CDR3 coding sequence is TGTGCCAGCAGCTATAGCGGGGGGGCCTCCCAAGAGACCCAGTACTTC.

The J gene is TRBJ2-2, the V gene TRBV20-1; 8 bases align to TRBD2. After removal of 5 bases from V and 0 bases from J, the junction contained 2 bases not matched to a gene. Per the germline V gene, CDR1 is DFQATT and CDR2 is SNEGSKA (reference sequence). The length of the CDR3 is 14 residues. The CDR3 reads CSAGAGANTGELFF. The CDR3, as DNA: TGCAGTGCTGGAGCGGGAGCGAACACCGGGGAGCTGTTTTTT.